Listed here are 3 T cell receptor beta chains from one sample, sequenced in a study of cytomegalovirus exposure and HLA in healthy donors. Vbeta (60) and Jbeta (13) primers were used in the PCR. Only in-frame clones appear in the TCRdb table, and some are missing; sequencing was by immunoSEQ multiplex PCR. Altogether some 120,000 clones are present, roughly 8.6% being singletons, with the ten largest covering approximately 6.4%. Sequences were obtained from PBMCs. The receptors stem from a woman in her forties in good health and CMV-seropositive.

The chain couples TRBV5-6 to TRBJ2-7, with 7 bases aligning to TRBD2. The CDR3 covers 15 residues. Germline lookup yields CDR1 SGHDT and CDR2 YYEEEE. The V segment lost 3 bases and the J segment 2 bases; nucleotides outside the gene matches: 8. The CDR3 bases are TGTGCCAGCAGCTCTGGACGGCTAGCGGCCTACGAGCAGTACTTC. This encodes CASSSGRLAAYEQYF.

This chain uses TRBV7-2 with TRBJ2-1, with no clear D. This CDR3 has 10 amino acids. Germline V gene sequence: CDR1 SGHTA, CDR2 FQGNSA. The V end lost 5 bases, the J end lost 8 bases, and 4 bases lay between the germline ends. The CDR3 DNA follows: TGTGCCAGCAGCCTATATGAGCAGTTCTTC. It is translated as CASSLYEQFF.

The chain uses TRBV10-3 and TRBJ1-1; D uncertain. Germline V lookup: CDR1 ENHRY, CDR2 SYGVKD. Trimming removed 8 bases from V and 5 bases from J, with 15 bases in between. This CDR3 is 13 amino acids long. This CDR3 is CAIGGREGTEAFF. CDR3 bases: TGTGCCATCGGAGGGCGGGAAGGTACTGAAGCTTTCTTT.